This TCR beta chain was obtained from a study of human T cells and chemical hapten exposure. This clonotype was seen a handful of times. In TCRdb, the RACE reads were re-called with MiXCR into one record per CDR3 protein. The sample has around 300,000 distinct CDR3 sequences; 7.5% to 8% are singletons. Time point specified: pre-sensitization, week 0. Specified treatment: therapeutic diphenylcyclopropenone sensitization with weekly scalp DPC. Sequenced material: whole blood, taken in connection with sensitization to the hapten diphenylcyclopropenone (DPC). The sequence was obtained from a man aged 18 to 29 with alopecia areata. Some clones in this sample may be carry-over from other donors' samples.

This CDR3 is CASSLGSGVNTGELFF. The CDR3 DNA follows: TGCGCCAGCAGCTTGGGATCAGGGGTTAACACCGGGGAGCTGTTTTTT. This chain links TRBV5-1 with TRBJ2-2, with D possibly matching TRBD1 (6 bases). Germline V CDR1 and CDR2: SGHRS, YFSETQ. The CDR3 totals 16 residues. Between the trimmed V and J ends, which lost 0 bases and 2 bases, there was a span of 11 bases. The full variable domain, with the rest looked up from reference TRBV5-1 and TRBJ2-2, is KAGVTQTPRYLIKTRGQQVTLSCSPISGHRSVSWYQQTPGQGLQFLFEYFSETQRNKGNFPGRFSGRQFSNSRSEMNVSTLELGDSALYLCASSLGSGVNTGELFFGEGSRLTVL.